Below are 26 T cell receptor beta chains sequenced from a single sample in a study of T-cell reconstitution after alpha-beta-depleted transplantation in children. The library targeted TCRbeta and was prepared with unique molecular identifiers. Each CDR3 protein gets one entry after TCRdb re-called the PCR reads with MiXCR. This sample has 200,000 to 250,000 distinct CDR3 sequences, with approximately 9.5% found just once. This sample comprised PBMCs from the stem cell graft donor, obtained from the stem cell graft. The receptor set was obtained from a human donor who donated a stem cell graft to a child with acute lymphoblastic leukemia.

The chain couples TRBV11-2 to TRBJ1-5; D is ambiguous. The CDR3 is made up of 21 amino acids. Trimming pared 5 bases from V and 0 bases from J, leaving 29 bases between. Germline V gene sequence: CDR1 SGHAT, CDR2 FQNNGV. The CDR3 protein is CASSGPNSVRRNHLSNQPQHF. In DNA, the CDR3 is TGTGCCAGCAGCGGTCCCAATTCGGTGAGGAGAAATCACCTTAGCAATCAGCCCCAGCATTTT.

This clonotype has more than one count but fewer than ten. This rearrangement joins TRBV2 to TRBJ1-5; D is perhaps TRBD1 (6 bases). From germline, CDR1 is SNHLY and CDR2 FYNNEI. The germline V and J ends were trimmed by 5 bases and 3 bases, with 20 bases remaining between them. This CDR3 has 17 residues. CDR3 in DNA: TGTGCCAGCAGTCTACCCACAGGGTTTACCACCAATCAGCCCCAGCATTTT. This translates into CASSLPTGFTTNQPQHF.

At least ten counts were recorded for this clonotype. The CDR3 nucleotides are TGCAGCGTTGATGGGCTGGGGGCGAACTATGGCTACACCTTC. The encoded protein is CSVDGLGANYGYTF. This sequence joins TRBV29-1 and TRBJ1-2, with D possibly TRBD1 on 6 matching bases. Per germline, CDR1 SQVTM and CDR2 ANQGSEA. The CDR3 extends over 14 amino acids. V was pared by 3 bases and J by 2 bases, with 13 bases between. The full variable domain, completed using reference TRBV29-1 and TRBJ1-2, is SAVISQKPSRDICQRGTSLTIQCQVDSQVTMMFWYRQQPGQSLTLIATANQGSEATYESGFVIDKFPISRPNLTFSTLTVSNMSPEDSSIYLCSVDGLGANYGYTFGSGTRLTVV.

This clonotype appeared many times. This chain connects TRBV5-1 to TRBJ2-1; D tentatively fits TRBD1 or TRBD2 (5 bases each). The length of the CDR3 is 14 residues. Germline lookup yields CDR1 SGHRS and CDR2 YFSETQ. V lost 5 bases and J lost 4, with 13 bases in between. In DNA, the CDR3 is TGCGCCAGCAGAGTAATTGGGGGATACAATGAGCAGTTCTTC. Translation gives CASRVIGGYNEQFF.

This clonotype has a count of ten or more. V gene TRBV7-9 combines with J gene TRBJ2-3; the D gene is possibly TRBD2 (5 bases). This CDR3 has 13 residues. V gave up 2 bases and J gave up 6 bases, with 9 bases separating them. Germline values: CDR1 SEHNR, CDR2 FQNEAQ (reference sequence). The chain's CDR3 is CASSLRGRDTQYF. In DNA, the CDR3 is TGTGCCAGCAGCTTACGGGGTCGGGATACGCAGTATTTT.

The CDR3 region has the DNA TGTGCCAGCAGACCCGACAGGAACTATGGCTACACCTTC. This sequence encodes CASRPDRNYGYTF. The chain joins TRBV12-3 or TRBV12-4 to TRBJ1-2; D possibly corresponds to TRBD1 (6 bases). The CDR3 runs to 13 residues. Trimming removed 6 bases from V and 2 bases from J, with 10 bases in between.

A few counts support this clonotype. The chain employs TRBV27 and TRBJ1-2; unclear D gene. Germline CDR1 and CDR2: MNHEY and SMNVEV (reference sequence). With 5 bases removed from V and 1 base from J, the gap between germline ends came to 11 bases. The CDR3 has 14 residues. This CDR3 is CASSKDGINYGYTF. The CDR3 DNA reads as TGTGCCAGCAGTAAGGACGGAATTAACTATGGCTACACCTTC.

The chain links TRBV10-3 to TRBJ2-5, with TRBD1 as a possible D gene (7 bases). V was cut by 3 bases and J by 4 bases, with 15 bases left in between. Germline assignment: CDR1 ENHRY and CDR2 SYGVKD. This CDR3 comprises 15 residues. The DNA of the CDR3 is TGTGCCATCAGTGATAGCCCAGGGGGGAGAGAGACCCAGTACTTC. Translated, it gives CAISDSPGGRETQYF.

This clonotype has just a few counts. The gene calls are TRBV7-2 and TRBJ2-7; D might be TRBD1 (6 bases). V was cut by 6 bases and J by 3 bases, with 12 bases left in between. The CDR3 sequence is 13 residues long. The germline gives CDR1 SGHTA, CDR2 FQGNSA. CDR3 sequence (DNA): TGTGCCAGCAGAAGGGACATTCTCTACGAGCAGTACTTC. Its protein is CASRRDILYEQYF.

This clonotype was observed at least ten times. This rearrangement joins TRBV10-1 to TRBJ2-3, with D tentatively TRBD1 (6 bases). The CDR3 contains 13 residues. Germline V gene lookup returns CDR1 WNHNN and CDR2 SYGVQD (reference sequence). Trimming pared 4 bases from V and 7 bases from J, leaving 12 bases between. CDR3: CASSVDSSNTQYF. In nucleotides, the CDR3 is TGCGCCAGCAGTGTGGACAGCTCTAATACGCAGTATTTT.

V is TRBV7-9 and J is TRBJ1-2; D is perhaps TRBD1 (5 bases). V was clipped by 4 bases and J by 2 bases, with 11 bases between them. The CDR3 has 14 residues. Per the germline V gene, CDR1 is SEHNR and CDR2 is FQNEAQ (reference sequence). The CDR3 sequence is CASSSQAPNYGYTF. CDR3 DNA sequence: TGTGCCAGCAGCTCACAGGCCCCCAACTATGGCTACACCTTC. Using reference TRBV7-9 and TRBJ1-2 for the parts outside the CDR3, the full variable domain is DTGVSQNPRHKITKRGQNVTFRCDPISEHNRLYWYRQTLGQGPEFLTYFQNEAQLEKSRLLSDRFSAERPKGSFSTLEIQRTEQGDSAMYLCASSSQAPNYGYTFGSGTRLTVV.

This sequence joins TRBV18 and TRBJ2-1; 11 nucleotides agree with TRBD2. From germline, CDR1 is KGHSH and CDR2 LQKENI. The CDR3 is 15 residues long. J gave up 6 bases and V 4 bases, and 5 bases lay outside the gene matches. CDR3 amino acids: CASSLTLAGANEQFF. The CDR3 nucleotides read TGTGCCAGCTCACTGACACTAGCGGGGGCCAATGAGCAGTTCTTC.

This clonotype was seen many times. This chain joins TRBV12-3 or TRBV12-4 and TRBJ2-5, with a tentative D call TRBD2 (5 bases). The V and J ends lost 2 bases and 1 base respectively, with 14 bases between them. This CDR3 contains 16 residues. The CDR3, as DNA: TGTGCCAGCAGTTTAACTATACTAGGCTTCCAAGAGACCCAGTACTTC. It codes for CASSLTILGFQETQYF.

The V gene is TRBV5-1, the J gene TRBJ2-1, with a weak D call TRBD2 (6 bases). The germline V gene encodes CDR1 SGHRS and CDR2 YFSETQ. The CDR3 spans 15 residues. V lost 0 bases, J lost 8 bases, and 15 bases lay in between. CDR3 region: CASSLAGTGIYEQFF. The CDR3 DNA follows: TGCGCCAGCAGCTTGGCCGGGACTGGCATCTATGAGCAGTTCTTC.

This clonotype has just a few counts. The chain's CDR3 is CASRKDRSNYGYTF. The CDR3 coding sequence is TGTGCCAGCAGGAAAGACAGATCTAACTATGGCTACACCTTC. The chain couples TRBV6-1 to TRBJ1-2; possible D gene TRBD1, 5 bases. The CDR3 is 14 residues long. V was shortened by 6 bases and J by 0 bases, with 11 bases between the two germline ends. Per the germline V gene, CDR1 is MNHNS and CDR2 is SASEGT.

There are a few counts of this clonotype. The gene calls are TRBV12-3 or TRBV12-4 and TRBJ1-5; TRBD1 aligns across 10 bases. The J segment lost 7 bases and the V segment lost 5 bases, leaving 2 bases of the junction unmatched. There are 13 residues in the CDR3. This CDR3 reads CASSGQGEQPQHF. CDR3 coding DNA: TGTGCCAGCAGTGGACAGGGGGAGCAGCCCCAGCATTTT.

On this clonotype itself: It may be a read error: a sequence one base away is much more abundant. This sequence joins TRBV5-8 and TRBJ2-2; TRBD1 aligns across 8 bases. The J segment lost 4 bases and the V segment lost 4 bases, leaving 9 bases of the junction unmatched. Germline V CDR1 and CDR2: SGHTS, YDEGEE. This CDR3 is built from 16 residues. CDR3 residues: CASSTPGQARTGELFF. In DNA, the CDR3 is TGTGCCAGCAGCACACCGGGACAGGCTCGCACCGGGGAGCTGTTTTTT.

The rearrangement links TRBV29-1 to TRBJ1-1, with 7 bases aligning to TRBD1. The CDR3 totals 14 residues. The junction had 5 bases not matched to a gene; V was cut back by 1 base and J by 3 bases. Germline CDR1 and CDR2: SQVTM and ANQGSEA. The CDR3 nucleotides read TGCAGCGTTGAAGGTCCCAGGGGGGACACTGAAGCTTTCTTT. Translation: CSVEGPRGDTEAFF.

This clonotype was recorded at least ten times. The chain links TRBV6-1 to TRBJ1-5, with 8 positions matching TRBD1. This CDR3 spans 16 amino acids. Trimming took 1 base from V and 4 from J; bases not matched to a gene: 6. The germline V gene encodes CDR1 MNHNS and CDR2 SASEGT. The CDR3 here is CASSEEPRQGNQPQHF. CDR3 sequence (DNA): TGTGCCAGCAGTGAAGAACCCCGACAGGGGAATCAGCCCCAGCATTTT.

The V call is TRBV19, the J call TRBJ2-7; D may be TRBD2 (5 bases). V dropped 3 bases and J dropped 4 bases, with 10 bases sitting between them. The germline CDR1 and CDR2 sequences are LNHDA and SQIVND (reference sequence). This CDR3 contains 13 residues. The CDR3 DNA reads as TGTGCCAGTAGTATCGGGGAGACTTACGAGCAGTACTTC. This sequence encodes CASSIGETYEQYF.

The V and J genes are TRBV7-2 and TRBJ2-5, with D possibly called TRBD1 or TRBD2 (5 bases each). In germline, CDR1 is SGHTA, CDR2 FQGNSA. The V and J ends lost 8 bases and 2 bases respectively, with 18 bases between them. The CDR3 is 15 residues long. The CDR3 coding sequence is TGTGCCAGCGCAGCTTTTGGGGGATTACAAGAGACCCAGTACTTC. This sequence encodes CASAAFGGLQETQYF.

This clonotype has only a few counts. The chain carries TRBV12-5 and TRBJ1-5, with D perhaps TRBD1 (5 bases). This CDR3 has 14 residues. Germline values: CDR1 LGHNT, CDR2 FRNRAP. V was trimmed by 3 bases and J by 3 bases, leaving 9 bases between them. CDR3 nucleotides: TGTGCTAGTGGTTTAGGGGTCTTCAATCAGCCCCAGCATTTT. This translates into CASGLGVFNQPQHF.

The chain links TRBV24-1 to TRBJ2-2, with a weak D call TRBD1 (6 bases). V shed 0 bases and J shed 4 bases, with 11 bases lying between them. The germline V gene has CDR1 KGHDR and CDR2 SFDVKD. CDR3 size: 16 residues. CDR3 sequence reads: CATSDLRTGPTGELFF. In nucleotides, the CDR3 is TGTGCCACCAGTGATTTGCGAACAGGGCCCACCGGGGAGCTGTTTTTT.

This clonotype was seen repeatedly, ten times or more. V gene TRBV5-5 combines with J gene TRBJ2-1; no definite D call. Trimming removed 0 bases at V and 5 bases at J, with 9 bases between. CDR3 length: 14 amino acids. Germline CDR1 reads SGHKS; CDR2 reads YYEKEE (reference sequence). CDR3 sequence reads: CASSLENYDNEQFF. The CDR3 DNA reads TGTGCCAGCAGCTTGGAAAATTACGACAATGAGCAGTTCTTC.

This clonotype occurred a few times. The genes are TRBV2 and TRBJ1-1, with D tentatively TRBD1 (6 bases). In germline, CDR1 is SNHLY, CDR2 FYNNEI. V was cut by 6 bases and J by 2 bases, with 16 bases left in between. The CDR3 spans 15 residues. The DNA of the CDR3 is TGTGCCAGCAGGGACCGGACAGCCCCAAACACTGAAGCTTTCTTT. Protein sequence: CASRDRTAPNTEAFF.

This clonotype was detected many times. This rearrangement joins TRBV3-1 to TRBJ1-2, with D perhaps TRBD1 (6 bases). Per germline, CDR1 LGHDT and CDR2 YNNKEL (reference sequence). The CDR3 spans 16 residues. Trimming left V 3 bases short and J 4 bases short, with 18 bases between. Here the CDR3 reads CASSQASPTGTYGYTF. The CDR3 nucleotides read TGTGCCAGCAGCCAGGCTTCCCCCACAGGGACCTATGGCTACACCTTC.